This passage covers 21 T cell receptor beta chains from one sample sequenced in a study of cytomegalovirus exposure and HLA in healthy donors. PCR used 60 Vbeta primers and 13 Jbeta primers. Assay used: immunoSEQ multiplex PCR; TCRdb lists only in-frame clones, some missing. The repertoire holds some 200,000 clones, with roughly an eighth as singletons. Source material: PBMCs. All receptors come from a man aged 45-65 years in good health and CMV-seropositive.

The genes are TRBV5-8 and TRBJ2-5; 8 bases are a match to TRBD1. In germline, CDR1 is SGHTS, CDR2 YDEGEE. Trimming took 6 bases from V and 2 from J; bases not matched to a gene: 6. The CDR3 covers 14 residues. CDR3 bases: TGTGCCAGCACCATGTACAGGGGGCAAGAGACCCAGTACTTC. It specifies CASTMYRGQETQYF.

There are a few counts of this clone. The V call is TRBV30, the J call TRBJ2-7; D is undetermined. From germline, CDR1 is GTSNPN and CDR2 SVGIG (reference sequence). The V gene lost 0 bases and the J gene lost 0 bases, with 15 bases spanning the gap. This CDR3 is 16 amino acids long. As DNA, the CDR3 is TGTGCCTGGAGTGTACGGGTCGGAGTTCGCTCCTACGAGCAGTACTTC. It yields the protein CAWSVRVGVRSYEQYF.

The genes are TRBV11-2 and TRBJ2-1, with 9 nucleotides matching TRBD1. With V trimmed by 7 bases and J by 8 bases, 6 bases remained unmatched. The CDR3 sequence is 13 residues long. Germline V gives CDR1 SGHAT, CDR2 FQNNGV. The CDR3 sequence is CASTPRTGDEQFF. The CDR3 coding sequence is TGTGCCAGCACACCGCGGACAGGGGATGAGCAGTTCTTC.

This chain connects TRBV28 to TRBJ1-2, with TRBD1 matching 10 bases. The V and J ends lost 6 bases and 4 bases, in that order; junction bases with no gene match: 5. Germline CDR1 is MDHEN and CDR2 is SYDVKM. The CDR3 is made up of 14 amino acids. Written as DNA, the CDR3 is TGTGCCAGCAGCCCCGGACAGGGGGGCTATGGCTACACCTTC. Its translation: CASSPGQGGYGYTF.

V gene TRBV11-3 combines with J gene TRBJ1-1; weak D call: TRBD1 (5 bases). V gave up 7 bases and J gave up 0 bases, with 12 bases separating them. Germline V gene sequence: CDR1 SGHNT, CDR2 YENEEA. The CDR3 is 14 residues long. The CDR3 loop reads CASTPPTVNTEAFF. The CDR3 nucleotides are TGTGCCAGCACCCCCCCGACAGTGAACACTGAAGCTTTCTTT. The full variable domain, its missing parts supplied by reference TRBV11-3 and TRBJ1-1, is EAGVVQSPRYKIIEKKQPVAFWCNPISGHNTLYWYLQNLGQGPELLIRYENEEAVDDSQLPKDRFSAERLKGVDSTLKIQPAELGDSAVYLCASTPPTVNTEAFFGQGTRLTVV.

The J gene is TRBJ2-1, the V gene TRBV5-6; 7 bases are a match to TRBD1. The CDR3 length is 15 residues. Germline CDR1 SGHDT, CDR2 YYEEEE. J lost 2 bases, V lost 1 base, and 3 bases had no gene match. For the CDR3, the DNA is TGTGCCAGCAGCTTGATAGGGACAGCCTACAATGAGCAGTTCTTC. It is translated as CASSLIGTAYNEQFF.

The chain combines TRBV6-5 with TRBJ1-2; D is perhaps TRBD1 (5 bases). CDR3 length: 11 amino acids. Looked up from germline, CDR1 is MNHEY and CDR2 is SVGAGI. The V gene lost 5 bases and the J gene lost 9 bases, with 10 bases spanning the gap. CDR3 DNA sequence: TGTGCCAGCAGTAGCGGGGGTTGCTACACCTTC. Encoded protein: CASSSGGCYTF.

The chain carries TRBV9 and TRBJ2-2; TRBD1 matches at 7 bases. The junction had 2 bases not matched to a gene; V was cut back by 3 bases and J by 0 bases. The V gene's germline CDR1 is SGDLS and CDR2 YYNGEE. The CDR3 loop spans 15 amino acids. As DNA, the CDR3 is TGTGCCAGCAGCGCCGGGACAGCGAACACCGGGGAGCTGTTTTTT. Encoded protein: CASSAGTANTGELFF.

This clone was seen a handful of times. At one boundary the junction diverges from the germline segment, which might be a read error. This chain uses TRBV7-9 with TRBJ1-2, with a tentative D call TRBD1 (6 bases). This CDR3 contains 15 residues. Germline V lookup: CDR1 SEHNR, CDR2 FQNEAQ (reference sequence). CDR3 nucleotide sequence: TGTGCCAGCACCTTATTAAACGGGGGGCACTATGGCTACACCTTC. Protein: CASTLLNGGHYGYTF.

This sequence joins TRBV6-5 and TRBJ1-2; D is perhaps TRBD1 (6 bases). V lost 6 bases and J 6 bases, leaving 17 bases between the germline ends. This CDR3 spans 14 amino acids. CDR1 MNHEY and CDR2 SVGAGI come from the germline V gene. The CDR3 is CASSNLQGRDGYTF. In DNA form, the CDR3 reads TGTGCCAGCAGCAACTTACAGGGCCGGGATGGCTACACCTTC.

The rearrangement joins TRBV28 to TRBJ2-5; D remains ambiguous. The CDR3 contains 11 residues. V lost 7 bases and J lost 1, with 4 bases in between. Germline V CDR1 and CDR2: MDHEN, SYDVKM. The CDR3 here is CASNGQETQYF. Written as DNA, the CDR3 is TGTGCCAGCAACGGCCAAGAGACCCAGTACTTC. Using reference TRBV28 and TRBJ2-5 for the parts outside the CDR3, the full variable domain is DVKVTQSSRYLVKRTGEKVFLECVQDMDHENMFWYRQDPGLGLRLIYFSYDVKMKEKGDIPEGYSVSREKKERFSLILESASTNQTSMYLCASNGQETQYFGPGTRLLVL.

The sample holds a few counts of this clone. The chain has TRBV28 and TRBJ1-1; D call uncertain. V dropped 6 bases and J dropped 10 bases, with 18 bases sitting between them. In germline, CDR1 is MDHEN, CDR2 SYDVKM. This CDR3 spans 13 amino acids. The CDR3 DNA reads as TGTGCCAGCAGCACCCTCGCGACAAGGCCAGCTTTCTTT. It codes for CASSTLATRPAFF.

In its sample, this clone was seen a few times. The CDR3 is CASSVGTNNEKLFF. The CDR3 coding sequence is TGTGCCAGCAGCGTAGGGACAAACAATGAAAAACTGTTTTTT. J is TRBJ1-4 and V is TRBV9; D perhaps matches TRBD1 (5 bases). The CDR3 totals 14 residues. Trimming left V 0 bases short and J 5 bases short, with 8 bases between. Germline V gene data show CDR1 as SGDLS and CDR2 as YYNGEE.

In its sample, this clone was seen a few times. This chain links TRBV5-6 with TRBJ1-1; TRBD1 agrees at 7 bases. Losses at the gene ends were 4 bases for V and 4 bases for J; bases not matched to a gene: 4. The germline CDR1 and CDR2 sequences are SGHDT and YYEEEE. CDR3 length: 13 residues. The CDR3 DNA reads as TGTGCCAGCAGCCCGGACAGGAGCACTGAAGCTTTCTTT. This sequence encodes CASSPDRSTEAFF.

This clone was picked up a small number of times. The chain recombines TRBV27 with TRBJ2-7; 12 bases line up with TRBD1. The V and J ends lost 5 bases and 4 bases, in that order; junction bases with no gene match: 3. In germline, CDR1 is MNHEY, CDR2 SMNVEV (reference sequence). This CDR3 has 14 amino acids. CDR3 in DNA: TGTGCCAGCAGTAGGGACAGGGGGCAATACGAGCAGTACTTC. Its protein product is CASSRDRGQYEQYF.

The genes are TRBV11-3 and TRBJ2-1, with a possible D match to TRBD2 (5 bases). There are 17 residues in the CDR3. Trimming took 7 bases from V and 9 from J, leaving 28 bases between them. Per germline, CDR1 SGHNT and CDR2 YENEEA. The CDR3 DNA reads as TGTGCCAGCAACCTGTTAGGGATCAACGGGGTGGAAAGTGAGCAGTTCTTC. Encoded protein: CASNLLGINGVESEQFF.

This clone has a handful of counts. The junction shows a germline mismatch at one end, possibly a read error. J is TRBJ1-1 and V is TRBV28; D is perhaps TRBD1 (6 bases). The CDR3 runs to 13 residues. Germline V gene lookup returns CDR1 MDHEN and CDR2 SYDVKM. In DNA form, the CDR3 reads TGTGCCAGCAGTCTCCGGGACACCCTGAAGCTTGACTTT. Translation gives CASSLRDTLKLDF.

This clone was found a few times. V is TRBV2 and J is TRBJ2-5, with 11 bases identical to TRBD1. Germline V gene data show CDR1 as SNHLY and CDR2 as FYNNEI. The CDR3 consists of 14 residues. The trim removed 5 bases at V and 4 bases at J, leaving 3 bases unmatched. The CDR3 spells CASSLGQGVETQYF. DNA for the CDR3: TGTGCCAGCAGTTTGGGACAGGGGGTAGAGACCCAGTACTTC. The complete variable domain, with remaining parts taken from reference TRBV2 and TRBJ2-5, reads EPEVTQTPSHQVTQMGQEVILRCVPISNHLYFYWYRQILGQKVEFLVSFYNNEISEKSEIFDDQFSVERPDGSNFTLKIRSTKLEDSAMYFCASSLGQGVETQYFGPGTRLLVL.

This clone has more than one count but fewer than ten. The DNA for the CDR3 is TGTGCCAGCAGTCCGGGACAGTTGAACACTGAAGCTTTCTTT. Its translation is CASSPGQLNTEAFF. The rearrangement joins TRBV7-6 to TRBJ1-1; 7 nucleotides align to TRBD1. Germline values: CDR1 SGHVS, CDR2 FNYEAQ. Losses at the gene ends were 6 bases for V and 0 bases for J; bases not matched to a gene: 4. The CDR3 has 14 amino acids.

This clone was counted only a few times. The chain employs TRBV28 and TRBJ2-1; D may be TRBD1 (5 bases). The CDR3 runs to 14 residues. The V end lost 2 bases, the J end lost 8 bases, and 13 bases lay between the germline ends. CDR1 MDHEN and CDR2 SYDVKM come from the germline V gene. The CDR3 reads CASSLGAMLDEQFF. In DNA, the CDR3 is TGTGCCAGCAGTTTAGGGGCAATGTTGGATGAGCAGTTCTTC. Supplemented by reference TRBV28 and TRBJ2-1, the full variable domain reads DVKVTQSSRYLVKRTGEKVFLECVQDMDHENMFWYRQDPGLGLRLIYFSYDVKMKEKGDIPEGYSVSREKKERFSLILESASTNQTSMYLCASSLGAMLDEQFFGPGTRLTVL.

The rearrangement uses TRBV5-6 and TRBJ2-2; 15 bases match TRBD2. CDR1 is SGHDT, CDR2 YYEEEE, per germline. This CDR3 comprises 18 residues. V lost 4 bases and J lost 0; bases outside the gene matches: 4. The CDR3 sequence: CASSRGTSGGSNTGELFF. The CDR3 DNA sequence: TGTGCCAGCAGCCGGGGGACTAGCGGGGGGTCGAACACCGGGGAGCTGTTTTTT. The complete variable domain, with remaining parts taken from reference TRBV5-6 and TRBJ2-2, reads DAGVTQSPTHLIKTRGQQVTLRCSPKSGHDTVSWYQQALGQGPQFIFQYYEEEERQRGNFPDRFSGHQFPNYSSELNVNALLLGDSALYLCASSRGTSGGSNTGELFFGEGSRLTVL.